Listed here are 8 T cell receptor beta chains from one sample, sequenced in a study of tissue T cells after allogeneic stem cell transplantation. Data came from immunoSEQ multiplex PCR; TCRdb stores just in-frame clones and leaves some out. In the table there are about 48,000 clones, 73% of which are singletons. The sample was sorted cells pooled from one or two spleens. These TCRs come from a pool of C57BL/6 mice in good health.

In regard to this clone: The germline and genes are mouse ones. The read ends 1 residue before the CDR3 terminus; that terminus is restored from the germline J gene. The chain joins TRBV29 to TRBJ2-1; 12 bases are shared with TRBD2. The CDR3 has 13 amino acids. Germline V CDR1 and CDR2: MSHET, SYDVDS. Trimming took 8 bases from V and 7 from J; bases not matched to a gene: 3. CDR3 sequence reads: CASRLGGRAEQFF. The CDR3 DNA, read in part, is TGTGCTAGCCGACTGGGGGGGCGGGCTGAGCAGTTC.

Regarding this clone: The gene names given are mouse names. The read terminates 1 residue ahead of where the CDR3 ends, so the germline J gene completes it. V and J are TRBV3 and TRBJ1-1; 9 positions agree with TRBD1. V lost 5 bases, J lost 4 bases, and 8 bases stayed unmatched. Looked up from germline, CDR1 is SNHLY and CDR2 is FYNGKV (reference sequence). The CDR3 is made up of 15 amino acids. CDR3 bases read: TGTGCCAGCAGCGCACCGGGACAGGGAAGCACAGAAGTCTTC. It codes for CASSAPGQGSTEVF. The entire CDR3 protein reads CASSAPGQGSTEVFF.

Comment on this clone: All gene names here are mouse names. The read terminates 1 residue ahead of where the CDR3 ends, so the germline J gene completes it. This chain links TRBV1 with TRBJ1-3; 8 bases match TRBD1. CDR3 size: 14 residues. Germline V gives CDR1 NSQYPW, CDR2 LRSPGD (reference sequence). The J segment lost 4 bases and the V segment lost 4 bases, leaving 3 bases of the junction unmatched. The DNA read from the CDR3 is TGCACCTGCAGTGGGACAGGGAGGGGAAATACGCTCTAT. Translation gives CTCSGTGRGNTLY. The complete CDR3 sequence is CTCSGTGRGNTLYF.

Concerning this clone itself: Germline and genes: mouse. The read halts 1 residue ahead of the CDR3 end, with the missing end drawn from the germline J gene. The chain links TRBV3 to TRBJ1-2; D not resolved. Germline V lookup: CDR1 SNHLY, CDR2 FYNGKV (reference sequence). Trimming removed 4 bases from V and 2 bases from J, with 11 bases in between. The CDR3 has 14 amino acids. The sequenced part of the CDR3 DNA is TGTGCCAGCAGCTCGCGGACTCCTAACTCCGACTACACC. This sequence encodes CASSSRTPNSDYT. In full, the CDR3 is CASSSRTPNSDYTF.

Concerning this clone: Gene names and germline refer to mouse. With the read ending 1 residue before the CDR3 end, the germline J gene is used to fill in that end. The chain recombines TRBV17 with TRBJ2-4, with a weak D call TRBD1 (5 bases). V lost 6 bases, J lost 3 bases, and 7 bases lay in between. The CDR3 consists of 12 residues. Per germline, CDR1 MNHDT and CDR2 YYDKIL. CDR3 bases read: TGTGCTAGCAGGAAGGGGCAAAACACCTTGTAC. This translates into CASRKGQNTLY. The CDR3 in full is CASRKGQNTLYF.

This clone was recorded a few times. Gene names are mouse gene names. The read ends 1 residue early relative to the CDR3; the germline J gene fills the gap. This chain uses TRBV4 with TRBJ2-1, with a tentative D call TRBD1 (6 bases). The CDR3 totals 12 residues. Trimming cost V 4 bases and J 6 bases, with 7 bases left between them. Per germline, CDR1 LGHDT and CDR2 YNNKQL (reference sequence). CDR3 amino acids: CASSSQGAEQFF. The CDR3 bases that were read are TGTGCCAGCAGCTCACAGGGTGCTGAGCAGTTC.

In regard to this clone: Genes and germline are mouse. The read gets to within 1 residue of the CDR3 end, and the germline J gene fills in the rest. The chain joins TRBV29 to TRBJ2-4; D is unclear. V was trimmed by 1 base and J by 0 bases, leaving 2 bases between them. This CDR3 has 13 residues. Germline V gives CDR1 MSHET, CDR2 SYDVDS. CDR3 DNA (partial): TGTGCTAGCAGTTTATATAGTCAAAACACCTTGTAC. Protein product: CASSLYSQNTLY. The CDR3 reads in full as CASSLYSQNTLYF.

The count of this clone is one. Gene and germline names: mouse. The CDR3 bases that were read are TGTGCTAGCAGTTCAACTGGGAACCAAGACACCCAGTAC. Amino acids: CASSSTGNQDTQY. The complete CDR3 reads CASSSTGNQDTQYF. This chain connects TRBV29 to TRBJ2-5; tentatively, D is TRBD2 (6 bases). With the read ending 1 residue before the CDR3 end, the germline J gene is used to fill in that end. The germline V gene has CDR1 MSHET and CDR2 SYDVDS. This CDR3 spans 14 amino acids. Trimming took off 4 bases at V and 0 bases at J, with 8 bases between the two ends.